Following are 6 T cell receptor beta chains from one sample sequenced in a study of T cell responses to AZD1222 COVID-19 vaccine. Repertoires were generated with immunoSEQ multiplex PCR, while TCRdb's copy carries only in-frame clones and drops some. This table holds roughly 120,000 clones, about four fifths found once. The specimen comprised peripheral blood, sampled on day 0 of AZD1222 vaccination. These TCRs come from an adult in good health.

CDR3 in DNA: TGCGCCAGCAACGCCGGGCATACAGGGCTAAACACTGAAGCTTTCTTT. This encodes CASNAGHTGLNTEAFF. This sequence joins TRBV5-1 and TRBJ1-1; tentative D call: TRBD1 (6 bases). Trimming removed 6 bases at V and 2 bases at J, with 20 bases between. The CDR3 has 16 residues. Germline CDR1 and CDR2: SGHRS and YFSETQ. The whole variable domain, remainder taken from reference TRBV5-1 and TRBJ1-1, is KAGVTQTPRYLIKTRGQQVTLSCSPISGHRSVSWYQQTPGQGLQFLFEYFSETQRNKGNFPGRFSGRQFSNSRSEMNVSTLELGDSALYLCASNAGHTGLNTEAFFGQGTRLTVV.

The chain recombines TRBV9 with TRBJ2-1, with 7 bases identical to TRBD1. The germline CDR1 and CDR2 sequences are SGDLS and YYNGEE. This CDR3 has 17 residues. Unmatched junction bases numbered 12, after V lost 2 bases and J lost 4 bases. CDR3 bases: TGTGCCAGCAGCGTCGACCCGGGACAGTATTCTTACAATGAGCAGTTCTTC. This codes for CASSVDPGQYSYNEQFF.

The chain combines TRBV19 with TRBJ2-1; 10 bases are a match to TRBD2. CDR1 and CDR2 (germline): LNHDA, SQIVND (reference sequence). This CDR3 spans 13 amino acids. With V trimmed by 8 bases and J by 8 bases, 6 bases remained unmatched. CDR3 loop: CASEKREGDEQFF. The CDR3 DNA reads TGTGCCAGTGAAAAGCGGGAGGGGGATGAGCAGTTCTTC.

The chain carries TRBV6-5 and TRBJ1-3; maybe TRBD1 (5 bases). This CDR3 spans 13 amino acids. Per the germline V gene, CDR1 is MNHEY and CDR2 is SVGAGI. V was shortened by 8 bases and J by 0 bases, with 8 bases between the two germline ends. The CDR3 DNA sequence: TGTGCCAGCCGAGGGGCCTCTGGAAACACCATATATTTT. Translating it yields CASRGASGNTIYF.

This clone came up a few times. J is TRBJ1-3 and V is TRBV28, with 7 bases matching TRBD1. The germline V gene has CDR1 MDHEN and CDR2 SYDVKM. With 5 bases clipped from V and 2 bases from J, the junction kept 12 bases outside the gene matches. The CDR3 loop spans 17 amino acids. CDR3 coding DNA: TGTGCCAGCAGTCCCTACGCACAGGGGCCCACTGGAAACACCATATATTTT. Its translation is CASSPYAQGPTGNTIYF.

This clone was detected only a few times. The CDR3 loop is CASSSGDRHTGELFF. CDR3 in DNA: TGTGCCAGCAGCTCAGGGGATCGGCACACCGGGGAGCTGTTTTTT. The V and J genes are TRBV6-2 or TRBV6-3 and TRBJ2-2; TRBD1 might be the D (6 bases). The CDR3 runs to 15 residues. V was pared by 6 bases and J by 3 bases, with 14 bases between. CDR1 is MNHEY and CDR2 is SVGEGT in the germline V gene.